This record concerns one TCR beta chain sequence. This record comes from a study of T cells after posttransplantation cyclophosphamide. Here immunoSEQ multiplex PCR was the method, and the copy in TCRdb shows in-frame clones only, minus some. Here the sample spans 50,000 to 65,000 clones, approximately 86% being singletons. Trimming cost V 9 bases and J 3 bases, with 20 bases left between them. There are 15 residues in the CDR3. Per the germline V gene, CDR1 is MRHNA and CDR2 is SNTAGT. This receptor was taken from a man aged 25-45 years with a blood cancer, CMV-positive, and with a related stem cell donor. The chain combines TRBV6-4 with TRBJ1-1; D may be TRBD1 (6 bases). The sample consisted of PBMCs. CDR3 region: CARADRTNFHTEAFF. The CDR3 coding sequence is TGTGCCAGAGCAGACAGGACGAATTTCCACACTGAAGCTTTCTTT.